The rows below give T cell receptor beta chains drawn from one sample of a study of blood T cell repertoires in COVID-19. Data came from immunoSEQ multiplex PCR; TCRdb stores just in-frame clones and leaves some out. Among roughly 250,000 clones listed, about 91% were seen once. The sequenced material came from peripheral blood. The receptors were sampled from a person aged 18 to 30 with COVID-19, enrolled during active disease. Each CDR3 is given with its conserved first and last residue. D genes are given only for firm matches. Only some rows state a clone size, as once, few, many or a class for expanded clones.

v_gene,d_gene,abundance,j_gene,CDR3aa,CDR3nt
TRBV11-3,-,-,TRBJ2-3,CASSFGTDTQYF,TGTGCCAGCAGCTTCGGGACAGATACGCAGTATTTT
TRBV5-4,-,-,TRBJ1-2,CASSSQNYGYTF,TGTGCCAGCAGCTCTCAGAACTATGGCTACACCTTC
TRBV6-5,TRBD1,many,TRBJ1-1,CASRQAGGMNTEAFF,TGTGCCAGCAGACAAGCAGGGGGCATGAACACTGAAGCTTTCTTT
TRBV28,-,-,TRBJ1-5,CASSSGAPNQPQHF,TGTGCCAGCAGTTCCGGTGCTCCCAATCAGCCCCAGCATTTT
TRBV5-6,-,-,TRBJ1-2,CASSFRGLANYGYTF,TGTGCCAGCAGCTTTCGGGGGTTAGCTAACTATGGCTACACCTTC
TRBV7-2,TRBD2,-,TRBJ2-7,CASSLGGGLAGGPSYEQYF,TGTGCCAGCAGCTTAGGAGGTGGGCTAGCGGGAGGGCCATCCTACGAGCAGTACTTC
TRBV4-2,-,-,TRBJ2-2,CASSQSSAYTGELFF,TGTGCCAGCAGCCAATCTAGCGCTTACACCGGGGAGCTGTTTTTT
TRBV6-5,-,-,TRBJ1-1,CASSTNTEAFF,TGTGCCAGCAGTACAAACACTGAAGCTTTCTTT
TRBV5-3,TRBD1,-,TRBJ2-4,CAREDRVSFDKNIQYF,TGTGCCAGGGAGGACAGGGTATCATTCGACAAAAACATTCAGTACTTC
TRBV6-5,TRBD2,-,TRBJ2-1,CASSLLAGGRHEQFF,TGTGCCAGCAGTCTCCTAGCGGGAGGTCGACATGAGCAGTTCTTC
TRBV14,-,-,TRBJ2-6,CASSQELVIQDSGANVLTF,TGTGCCAGCAGCCAAGAATTGGTCATACAGGACTCTGGGGCCAACGTCCTGACTTTC
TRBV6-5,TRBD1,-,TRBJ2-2,CASSYSPGGDPGELFF,TGTGCCAGCAGTTACTCGCCAGGGGGTGATCCCGGGGAGCTGTTTTTT
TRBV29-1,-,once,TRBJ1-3,CSAVSGNTIYF,TGCAGCGCCGTATCTGGAAACACCATATATTTT
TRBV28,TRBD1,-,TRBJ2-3,CASSLRRQGSDTQYF,TGTGCCAGCAGTTTACGACGACAGGGGTCAGATACGCAGTATTTT
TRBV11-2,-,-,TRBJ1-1,CASSFGQGNTEAFF,TGTGCCAGCAGCTTTGGCCAGGGAAACACTGAAGCTTTCTTT
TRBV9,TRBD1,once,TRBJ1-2,CASSVGLPGQTNYGYTF,TGTGCCAGCAGCGTAGGACTCCCGGGACAGACTAACTATGGCTACACCTTC
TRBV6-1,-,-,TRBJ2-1,CASSELDYYNEQFF,TGTGCCAGCAGTGAGCTAGATTACTACAATGAGCAGTTCTTC
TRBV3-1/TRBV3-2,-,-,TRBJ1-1,CASSPPGGTEAFF,TGTGCCAGCAGCCCTCCTGGGGGGACTGAAGCTTTCTTT
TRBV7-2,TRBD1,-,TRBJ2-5,CASSLVGTGEETQYF,TGTGCCAGCAGCTTAGTGGGGACAGGGGAGGAGACCCAGTACTTC
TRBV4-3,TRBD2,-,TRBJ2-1,CASSQFPIAAGGVPNEQFF,TGCGCCAGCAGCCAATTCCCAATCGCAGCGGGAGGAGTACCCAATGAGCAGTTCTTC
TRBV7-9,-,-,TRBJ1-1,CASSLGGGVYTEAFF,TGTGCCAGCAGCTTAGGAGGGGGGGTATACACTGAAGCTTTCTTT
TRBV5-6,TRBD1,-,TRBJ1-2,CASSLLGLQGASGYTF,TGTGCCAGCAGCTTGTTAGGGTTACAGGGGGCGTCTGGCTACACCTTC
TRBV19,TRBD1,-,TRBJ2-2,CASSMGQTFTGELFF,TGTGCCAGTAGTATGGGACAGACTTTCACCGGGGAGCTGTTTTTT
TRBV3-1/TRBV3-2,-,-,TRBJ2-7,CASSQATLDYEQYF,TGTGCCAGCAGCCAAGCTACACTAGACTACGAGCAGTACTTC
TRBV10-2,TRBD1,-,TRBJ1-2,CASKPGQGHGYTF,TGCGCCAGCAAACCGGGACAGGGTCATGGCTACACCTTC
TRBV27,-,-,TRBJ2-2,CASSPRVVGELFF,TGTGCCAGCAGTCCGCGGGTAGTCGGGGAGCTGTTTTTT
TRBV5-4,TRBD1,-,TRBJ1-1,CASLKGTGSNLNTEAFF,TGTGCCAGCTTAAAAGGGACAGGCAGTAACCTGAACACTGAAGCTTTCTTT
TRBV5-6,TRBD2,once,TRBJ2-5,CASEAQSGGGETQYF,TGTGCCAGCGAGGCCCAGAGCGGGGGAGGAGAGACCCAGTACTTC
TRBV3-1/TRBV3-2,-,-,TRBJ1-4,CASSPGTNEKLFF,TGTGCCAGCAGCCCCGGGACAAATGAAAAACTGTTTTTT
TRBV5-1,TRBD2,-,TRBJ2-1,CASSLEGTSGSLDEQFF,TGCGCCAGCAGCTTGGAGGGGACTAGCGGGAGTTTGGATGAGCAGTTCTTC
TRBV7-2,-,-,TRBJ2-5,CASNMGGPQETQYF,TGTGCCAGCAACATGGGAGGACCTCAAGAGACCCAGTACTTC
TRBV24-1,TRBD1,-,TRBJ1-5,CATSEPGTGVDQPQHF,TGTGCCACCAGTGAACCCGGGACAGGGGTTGATCAGCCCCAGCATTTT
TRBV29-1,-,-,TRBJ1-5,CSVGEGDQPQHF,TGCAGCGTTGGGGAGGGCGATCAGCCCCAGCATTTT
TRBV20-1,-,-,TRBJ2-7,CSASRPGEQYF,TGCAGTGCTAGTCGTCCGGGCGAGCAGTACTTC
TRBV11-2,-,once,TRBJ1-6,CASSLPERAGNSPLHF,TGTGCCAGCAGCCTCCCGGAGCGGGCGGGGAATTCACCCCTCCACTTT
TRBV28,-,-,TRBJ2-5,CASSLTQQETQYF,TGTGCCAGCAGTTTAACCCAGCAAGAGACCCAGTACTTC
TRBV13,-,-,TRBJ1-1,CASSLEGRTVNTEAFF,TGTGCCAGCAGCTTAGAAGGGCGGACAGTGAACACTGAAGCTTTCTTT
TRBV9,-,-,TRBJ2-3,CASTPGFGSSDTQYF,TGTGCCAGCACCCCCGGGTTTGGGTCTTCTGATACGCAGTATTTT
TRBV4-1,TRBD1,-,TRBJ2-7,CASSRTGGSNEQYF,TGCGCCAGCAGCCGTACAGGGGGCTCGAACGAGCAGTACTTC
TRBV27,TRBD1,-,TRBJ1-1,CASSEQGGTEAFF,TGTGCCAGCAGCGAGCAGGGGGGCACTGAAGCTTTCTTT
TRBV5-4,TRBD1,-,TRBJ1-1,CASSPGQDRRNTEAFF,TGTGCCAGCAGCCCGGGACAGGACAGGAGGAACACTGAAGCTTTCTTT
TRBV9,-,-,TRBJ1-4,CASSVSVSLAATNEKLFF,TGTGCCAGCAGCGTTAGCGTTTCTTTGGCAGCAACTAATGAAAAACTGTTTTTT
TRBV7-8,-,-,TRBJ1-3,CASSSFDRPSGNTIYF,TGTGCCAGCAGCTCATTCGACAGGCCCTCTGGAAACACCATATATTTT